The 19 T cell receptor beta chains in this list originate from one sample, sequenced in a study of T-cell reconstitution after alpha-beta-depleted transplantation in children. A library of TCRbeta sequences, prepared with unique molecular identifiers, was generated. MiXCR was run by TCRdb on the PCR reads, yielding one entry per CDR3 protein. The table includes more than 500,000 distinct CDR3 sequences, roughly 10% detected once. This material consisted of PBMCs, mostly from graft donor cells, taken 180 days after TCRalphabeta/CD19-depleted stem cell transplant. These TCRs come from a female patient aged 2-10 years who had a stem cell transplant for aplastic anemia, so the T cells may come from the graft donor.

This clonotype was observed a few times. The chain uses TRBV28 and TRBJ2-7; 13 positions match TRBD2. This CDR3 spans 14 amino acids. Trimming at V came to 5 bases and at J to 12 bases, leaving 10 bases not matched to a gene. Germline V gene data show CDR1 as MDHEN and CDR2 as SYDVKM. The CDR3 nucleotides read TGTGCCAGCAGTCCAGCGAGGACTAGCGGGAGTGCGTACTTC. Translation gives CASSPARTSGSAYF.

As regards this clonotype: A read error is likely, as this CDR3 ends without the conserved phenylalanine or tryptophan. The chain recombines TRBV7-2 with TRBJ2-3; D remains ambiguous. The V end was cut by 1 base, the J end by 2 bases, with 7 bases between. This CDR3 comprises 14 residues. The germline V gene has CDR1 SGHTA and CDR2 FQGNSA. The CDR3 spells CASSLDRYTDTQYS. The CDR3 nucleotides read TGTGCCAGCAGCTTAGACCGGTACACAGATACGCAGTATTCT.

V is TRBV9 and J is TRBJ2-5; 7 bases are shared with TRBD1. The germline V gene encodes CDR1 SGDLS and CDR2 YYNGEE. The CDR3 runs to 13 residues. Trimming at V came to 3 bases and at J to 5 bases, leaving 4 bases not matched to a gene. CDR3 sequence reads: CASSAGTVETQYF. DNA for the CDR3: TGTGCCAGCAGCGCCGGGACAGTGGAGACCCAGTACTTC.

This clonotype has ten or more counts. The V gene is TRBV7-7, the J gene TRBJ2-3; possibly TRBD2 for D (5 bases). V lost 2 bases and J 4 bases, leaving 10 bases between the germline ends. The CDR3 is 14 amino acids. CDR1 and CDR2 from the germline V gene are SSHAT and FNYEAQ (reference sequence). Written as DNA, the CDR3 is TGTGCCAGCAGCTTAACGGGGTTCGCAGATACGCAGTATTTT. Protein sequence: CASSLTGFADTQYF.

The chain is built from TRBV5-1 and TRBJ1-5; 7 nucleotides match TRBD1. The CDR3 is made up of 18 amino acids. CDR1 and CDR2 (germline): SGHRS, YFSETQ. V was clipped by 4 bases and J by 0 bases; unmatched bases: 13. CDR3 sequence: CASSNRGLPSCSNQPQHF. The CDR3 DNA is TGCGCCAGCAGCAACAGGGGTCTACCCTCCTGTAGCAATCAGCCCCAGCATTTT. Looking up the rest from reference TRBV5-1 and TRBJ1-5 gives the full variable domain: KAGVTQTPRYLIKTRGQQVTLSCSPISGHRSVSWYQQTPGQGLQFLFEYFSETQRNKGNFPGRFSGRQFSNSRSEMNVSTLELGDSALYLCASSNRGLPSCSNQPQHFGDGTRLSIL.

This clonotype was seen ten or more times. This rearrangement joins TRBV6-5 to TRBJ2-1, with 11 nucleotides matching TRBD2. Germline values: CDR1 MNHEY, CDR2 SVGAGI. Unmatched junction bases numbered 2, after V lost 4 bases and J lost 3 bases. CDR3 size: 15 residues. The CDR3 reads CASSSLAGGYNEQFF. DNA for the CDR3: TGTGCCAGCAGTTCTCTAGCGGGAGGCTACAATGAGCAGTTCTTC.

This sequence joins TRBV7-9 and TRBJ1-3; no reliable D call. V was clipped by 4 bases and J by 5 bases, with 6 bases between them. The CDR3 spans 12 residues. The germline gives CDR1 SEHNR, CDR2 FQNEAQ (reference sequence). CDR3 sequence (DNA): TGTGCCAGCAGCTCTCAGCGAAACACCATATATTTT. Encoded protein: CASSSQRNTIYF.

This chain connects TRBV9 to TRBJ2-5; no firm D call. CDR3 length: 13 amino acids. V lost 1 base to trimming and J lost 3 bases, with 7 bases between them. Germline V lookup: CDR1 SGDLS, CDR2 YYNGEE. The CDR3 sequence: CASSVIAEETQYF. The CDR3 DNA follows: TGTGCCAGCAGCGTAATTGCGGAAGAGACCCAGTACTTC. Full variable domain (rest looked up from reference TRBV9 and TRBJ2-5): DSGVTQTPKHLITATGQRVTLRCSPRSGDLSVYWYQQSLDQGLQFLIQYYNGEERAKGNILERFSAQQFPDLHSELNLSSLELGDSALYFCASSVIAEETQYFGPGTRLLVL.

This clonotype was seen many times. This CDR3 reads CASSLVNRGRGYEQYV. The DNA for the CDR3 is TGTGCCAGCAGCTTAGTGAACAGGGGGCGAGGGTACGAGCAGTACGTC. J is TRBJ2-7 and V is TRBV7-2; TRBD1 matches at 9 bases. CDR3 length: 16 residues. Germline V gives CDR1 SGHTA, CDR2 FQGNSA. The V and J ends lost 1 base and 4 bases, in that order; junction bases with no gene match: 8.

This clonotype came up many times. This chain joins TRBV20-1 and TRBJ2-1; 12 bases match TRBD1. Germline V gene sequence: CDR1 DFQATT, CDR2 SNEGSKA (reference sequence). CDR3 length: 16 amino acids. V lost 5 bases and J lost 9; bases outside the gene matches: 14. The CDR3 DNA follows: TGCAGTGCTTTCCCTCGACCGGGACAGGGGGCAGCTGAGCAGTTCTTC. Translating it yields CSAFPRPGQGAAEQFF.

The table lists this clonotype with many counts. The CDR3 spells CASSSGQTYTQYF. The CDR3 DNA sequence: TGTGCCAGCAGCTCTGGACAGACTTATACGCAGTATTTT. The chain joins TRBV5-6 to TRBJ2-3; D is possibly TRBD1 (6 bases). V lost 3 bases to trimming and J lost 7 bases, with 12 bases between them. Germline V CDR1 and CDR2: SGHDT, YYEEEE. The CDR3 spans 13 residues.

This clonotype was seen a handful of times. The rearrangement joins TRBV30 to TRBJ1-6; D is possibly TRBD1 (6 bases). Trimming took off 0 bases at V and 9 bases at J, with 12 bases between the two ends. The germline gives CDR1 GTSNPN, CDR2 SVGIG (reference sequence). The CDR3 has 14 amino acids. CDR3 loop: CAWSVGGAFSPLHF. CDR3 coding DNA: TGTGCCTGGAGTGTTGGGGGGGCCTTTTCACCCCTCCACTTT.

This clonotype was observed many times. The V and J genes are TRBV7-2 and TRBJ2-7; D may be TRBD2 (6 bases). Germline V gives CDR1 SGHTA, CDR2 FQGNSA. Between the trimmed V and J ends, which lost 1 base and 0 bases, there was a span of 10 bases. This CDR3 comprises 15 residues. Written as DNA, the CDR3 is TGTGCCAGCAGCTTAGGCGGGACTTCCTCCTACGAGCAGTACTTC. Translated: CASSLGGTSSYEQYF.

The V gene is TRBV29-1, the J gene TRBJ1-5; D is uncertain. Per germline, CDR1 SQVTM and CDR2 ANQGSEA. CDR3 length equals 13 residues. Trimming stripped 4 bases from V and 0 bases from J, with 7 bases between. As DNA, the CDR3 is TGCAGCGTTGCAAATTATAGCAATCAGCCCCAGCATTTT. It encodes CSVANYSNQPQHF.

The chain has TRBV10-3 and TRBJ2-1; 9 positions agree with TRBD1. V was clipped by 8 bases and J by 6 bases; unmatched bases: 11. This CDR3 is built from 15 residues. Germline CDR1 reads ENHRY; CDR2 reads SYGVKD. CDR3 DNA: TGTGCCATCGGCTCCGGGACAGGGTTTTGCAATGAGCAGTTCTTC. Translation: CAIGSGTGFCNEQFF.

This clonotype has a handful of counts. This chain connects TRBV19 to TRBJ2-1, with D unclear. Per the germline V gene, CDR1 is LNHDA and CDR2 is SQIVND (reference sequence). Trimming left V 3 bases short and J 5 bases short, with 11 bases between. The CDR3 runs to 14 residues. In nucleotides, the CDR3 is TGTGCCAGTAGTATGTACTTCCCCCACAATGAGCAGTTCTTC. This translates into CASSMYFPHNEQFF.

This clonotype has more than one count but fewer than ten. The V gene is TRBV15, the J gene TRBJ2-1, with D perhaps matching TRBD1 or TRBD2 (5 bases each). The V end lost 2 bases, the J end lost 5 bases, and 16 bases lay between the germline ends. CDR1 is LNHNV and CDR2 is YYDKDF in the germline V gene (reference sequence). The CDR3 length is 16 residues. The CDR3 DNA sequence: TGTGCCACCAGCAGAAAAACGTTGGGACCGAACAATGAGCAGTTCTTC. Its protein product is CATSRKTLGPNNEQFF.

The chain carries TRBV27 and TRBJ1-1; TRBD1 might be the D (5 bases). Germline CDR1 is MNHEY and CDR2 is SMNVEV (reference sequence). There are 15 residues in the CDR3. Deletions cut 10 bases from V and 0 bases from J, with 18 bases between. The CDR3 DNA reads TGTGCCACCTCCCCCAGGGTAAGCGTGAACACTGAAGCTTTCTTT. It yields the protein CATSPRVSVNTEAFF.

This clonotype appeared many times. This chain links TRBV12-3 or TRBV12-4 with TRBJ2-6, with D uncertain. CDR3 size: 14 residues. Trimming left V 8 bases short and J 0 bases short, with 8 bases between. CDR3 sequence (DNA): TGTGCCAGCTCGGCACGCTCTGGGGCCAACGTCCTGACTTTC. Its translation: CASSARSGANVLTF.